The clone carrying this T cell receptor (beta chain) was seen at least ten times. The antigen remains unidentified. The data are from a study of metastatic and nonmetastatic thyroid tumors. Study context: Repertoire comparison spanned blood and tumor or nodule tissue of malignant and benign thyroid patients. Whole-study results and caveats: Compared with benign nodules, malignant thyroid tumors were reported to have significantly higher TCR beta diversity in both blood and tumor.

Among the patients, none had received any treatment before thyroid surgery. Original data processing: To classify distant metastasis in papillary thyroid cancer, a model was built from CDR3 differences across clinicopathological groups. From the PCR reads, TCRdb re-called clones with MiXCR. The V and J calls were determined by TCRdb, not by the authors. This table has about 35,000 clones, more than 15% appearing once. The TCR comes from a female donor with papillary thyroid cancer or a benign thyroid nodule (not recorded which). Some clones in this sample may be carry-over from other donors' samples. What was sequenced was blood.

The CDR3 loop reads CASSSQMGEQFF. The CDR3 DNA reads as TGTGCCAGCAGCTCCCAGATGGGTGAGCAGTTCTTC. The chain recombines TRBV7-9 with TRBJ2-1, with D uncertain. V lost 4 bases, J lost 9 bases, and 10 bases lay in between. The CDR3 length is 12 residues. From germline, CDR1 is SEHNR and CDR2 FQNEAQ (reference sequence).